Listed here is a single T cell receptor (beta chain). There is no known antigen for this receptor. The conserved phenylalanine or tryptophan is not found at the CDR3 terminus, so this likely reflects a read error. Sequenced using an Illumina HiSeq 1500. TCRdb reanalyzed the raw reads on its own, using fastp at Q25 for trimming and MiXCR for clone calling, and kept in-frame beta chains. Rows matching on CDR3 protein sequence are summarized as one entry with the most common DNA and genes. The sample table shows some 440,000 distinct CDR3 sequences, and 25% to 40% are seen once. Roughly 15% of the sample belongs to the ten largest clones. The source of the sample is a study of T cell repertoires in cytomegalovirus infection (dated by TCRdb to between 2018 and 2021). With respect to the entire study: Because public TCR beta signatures pointed to carriage of CMV infection together with the matching HLA type, the HLA type of each donor mattered for the analysis. General conclusions and limits of the study: The ex vivo response was dominated by HLA-C-restricted CMV-specific TCR beta clonotypes, and the single most frequent clonotype in two of eight donors was supplied by these HLA-C-restricted clonotypes. In both this cohort and an independent roughly 330-donor cohort, the cumulative frequency of public TCR beta family members distinguished carriers of CMV infection plus the relevant HLA type.

The CDR3 spans 16 amino acids, including both terminal residues. The read is trimmed to its CDR3 DNA, 48 bases read in frame from base 1. Cut back by 1 base and 3 bases, the V and J ends lie 16 bases apart. This TCR came from a human donor in good health (CMV status not recorded). Some clones in this sample may be carry-over from other donors' samples. The sample taken for sequencing was PBMCs. The chain joins TRBV12-3 or TRBV12-4 to TRBJ2-7, with no confidently assigned D gene. The CDR3 corresponds to CASSLEVGQTHYEQYL. The DNA is TGTGCCAGCAGTTTAGAGGTAGGGCAGACCCACTACGAGCAGTACTTA.